This T cell receptor beta chain emerged from a study of metastatic and nonmetastatic thyroid tumors. Remarks on this clone: One end of the junction is discordant with germline, which a read error may explain.

Through MiXCR, TCRdb re-clonotyped the PCR reads. The repertoire holds tens of thousands of clones, with approximately 12% as singletons. Germline V gene lookup returns CDR1 SGHTA and CDR2 FQGTGA. The CDR3 contains 17 residues. Before thyroid surgery, none of the patients had received any treatment. The sequence came from a female donor with papillary thyroid cancer or a benign thyroid nodule (not recorded which). Some clones in this sample may be carry-over from other donors' samples. Sequences were obtained from tumor tissue. V gene TRBV7-3 combines with J gene TRBJ2-3; 7 positions match TRBD2. The CDR3 protein is CASSLTGLGFPTYTQYF. The CDR3 DNA reads as TGTGCCAGCAGCTTAACTGGACTAGGTTTCCCCACATATACGCAGTATTTT.